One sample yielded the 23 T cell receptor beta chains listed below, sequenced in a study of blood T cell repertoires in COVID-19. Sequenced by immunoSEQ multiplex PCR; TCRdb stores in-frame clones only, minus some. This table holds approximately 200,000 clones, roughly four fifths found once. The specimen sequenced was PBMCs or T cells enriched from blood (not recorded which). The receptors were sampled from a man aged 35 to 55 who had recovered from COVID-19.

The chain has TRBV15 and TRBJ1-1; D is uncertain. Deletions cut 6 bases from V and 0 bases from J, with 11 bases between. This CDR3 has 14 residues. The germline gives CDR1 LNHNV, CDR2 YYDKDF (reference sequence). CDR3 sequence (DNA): TGTGCCACCAGATCCTCGGAGTTGAACACTGAAGCTTTCTTT. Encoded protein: CATRSSELNTEAFF.

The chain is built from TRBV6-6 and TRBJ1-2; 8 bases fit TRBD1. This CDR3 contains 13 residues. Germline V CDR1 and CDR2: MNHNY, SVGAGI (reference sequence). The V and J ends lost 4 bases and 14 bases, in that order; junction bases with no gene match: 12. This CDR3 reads CASSFEAGGLPTF. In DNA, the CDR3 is TGTGCCAGCAGTTTTGAGGCAGGGGGCCTCCCAACCTTC.

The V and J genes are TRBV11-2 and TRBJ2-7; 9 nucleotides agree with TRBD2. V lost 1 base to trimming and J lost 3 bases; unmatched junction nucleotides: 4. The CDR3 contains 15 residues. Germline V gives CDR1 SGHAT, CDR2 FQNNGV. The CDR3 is CASSLGGGEIYEQYF. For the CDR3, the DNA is TGTGCCAGCAGCTTAGGCGGGGGGGAGATCTACGAGCAGTACTTC. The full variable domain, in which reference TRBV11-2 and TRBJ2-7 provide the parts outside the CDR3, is EAGVAQSPRYKIIEKRQSVAFWCNPISGHATLYWYQQILGQGPKLLIQFQNNGVVDDSQLPKDRFSAERLKGVDSTLKIQPAKLEDSAVYLCASSLGGGEIYEQYFGPGTRLTVT.

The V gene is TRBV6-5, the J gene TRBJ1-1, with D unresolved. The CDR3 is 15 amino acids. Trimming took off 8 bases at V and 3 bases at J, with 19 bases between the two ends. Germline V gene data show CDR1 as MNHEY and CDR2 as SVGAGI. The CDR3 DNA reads TGTGCCAGCCAGAGGGCAGGAACGGTGTACACTGAAGCTTTCTTT. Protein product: CASQRAGTVYTEAFF.

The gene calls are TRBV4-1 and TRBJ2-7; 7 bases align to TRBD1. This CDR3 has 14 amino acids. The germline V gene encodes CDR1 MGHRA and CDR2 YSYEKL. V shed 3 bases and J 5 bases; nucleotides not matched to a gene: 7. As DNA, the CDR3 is TGCGCCAGCAGCCATGGCCAGGGGGATAACGAGCAGTACTTC. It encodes CASSHGQGDNEQYF.

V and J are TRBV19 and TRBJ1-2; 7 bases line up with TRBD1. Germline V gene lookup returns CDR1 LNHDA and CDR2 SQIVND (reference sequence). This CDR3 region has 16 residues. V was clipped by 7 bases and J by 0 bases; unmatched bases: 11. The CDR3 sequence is CASNNRQGTANYGYTF. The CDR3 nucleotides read TGTGCCAGTAATAACCGACAGGGAACGGCTAACTATGGCTACACCTTC.

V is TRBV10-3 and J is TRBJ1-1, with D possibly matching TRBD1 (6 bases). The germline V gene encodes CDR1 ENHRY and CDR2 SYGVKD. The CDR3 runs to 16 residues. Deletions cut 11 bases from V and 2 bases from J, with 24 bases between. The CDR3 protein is CASILNRQGPNTEAFF. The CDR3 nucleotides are TGTGCCTCAATATTAAACCGGCAGGGGCCAAACACTGAAGCTTTCTTT.

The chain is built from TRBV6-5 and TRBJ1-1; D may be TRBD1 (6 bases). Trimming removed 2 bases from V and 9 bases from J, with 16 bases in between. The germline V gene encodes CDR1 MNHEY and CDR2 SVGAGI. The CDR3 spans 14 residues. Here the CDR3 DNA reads TGTGCCAGCAGTTACGACAGGAAAGCTGTTCAAGCTTTCTTT. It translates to CASSYDRKAVQAFF.

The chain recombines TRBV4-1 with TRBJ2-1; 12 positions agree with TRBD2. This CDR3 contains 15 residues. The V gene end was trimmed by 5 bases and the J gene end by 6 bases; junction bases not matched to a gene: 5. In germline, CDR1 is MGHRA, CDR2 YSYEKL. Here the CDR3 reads CASSNPGLAGNEQFF. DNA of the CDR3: TGCGCCAGCAGCAACCCGGGACTAGCGGGCAATGAGCAGTTCTTC.

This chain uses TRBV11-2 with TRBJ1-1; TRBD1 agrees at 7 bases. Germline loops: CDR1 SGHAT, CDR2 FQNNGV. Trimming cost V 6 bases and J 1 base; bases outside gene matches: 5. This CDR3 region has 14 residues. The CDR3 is CASRKTGTNTEAFF. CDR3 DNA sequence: TGTGCCAGCAGAAAGACAGGGACGAACACTGAAGCTTTCTTT.

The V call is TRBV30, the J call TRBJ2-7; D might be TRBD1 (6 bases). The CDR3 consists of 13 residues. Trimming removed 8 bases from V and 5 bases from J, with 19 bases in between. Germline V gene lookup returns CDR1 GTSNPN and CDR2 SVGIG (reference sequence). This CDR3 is CARAAGAYDEQYF. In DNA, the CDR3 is TGTGCCCGAGCGGCAGGGGCTTACGACGAGCAGTACTTC.

Here the CDR3 reads CASSWLAGGPADTQYF. The CDR3 coding sequence is TGCGCCAGCAGCTGGCTAGCGGGGGGGCCCGCAGATACGCAGTATTTT. The V and J genes are TRBV5-1 and TRBJ2-3; TRBD2 matches at 12 bases. The V segment lost 3 bases and the J segment 4 bases; nucleotides outside the gene matches: 6. This CDR3 contains 16 residues. Germline V gene data show CDR1 as SGHRS and CDR2 as YFSETQ.

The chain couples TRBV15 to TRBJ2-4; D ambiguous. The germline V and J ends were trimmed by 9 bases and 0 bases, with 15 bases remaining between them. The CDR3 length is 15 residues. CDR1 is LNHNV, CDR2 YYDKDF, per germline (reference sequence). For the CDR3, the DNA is TGTGCCACTAGAAAAAGTGTGTTAGCCAAAAACATTCAGTACTTC. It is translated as CATRKSVLAKNIQYF.

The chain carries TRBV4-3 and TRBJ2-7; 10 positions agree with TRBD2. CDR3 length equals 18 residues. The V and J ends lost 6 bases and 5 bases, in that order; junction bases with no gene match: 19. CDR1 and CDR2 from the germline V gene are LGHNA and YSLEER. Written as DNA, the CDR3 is TGCGCCAGCAGTCCCGGGCTAGCGGGGGTCGTCGGGGCGGACGAGCAGTACTTC. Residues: CASSPGLAGVVGADEQYF.

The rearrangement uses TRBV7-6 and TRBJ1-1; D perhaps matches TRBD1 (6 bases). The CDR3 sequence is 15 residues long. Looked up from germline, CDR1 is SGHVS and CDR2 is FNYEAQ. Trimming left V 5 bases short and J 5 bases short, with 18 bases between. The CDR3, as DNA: TGTGCCAGCAGCCCGACGACAGGTAGCCATACTGAAGCTTTCTTT. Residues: CASSPTTGSHTEAFF.

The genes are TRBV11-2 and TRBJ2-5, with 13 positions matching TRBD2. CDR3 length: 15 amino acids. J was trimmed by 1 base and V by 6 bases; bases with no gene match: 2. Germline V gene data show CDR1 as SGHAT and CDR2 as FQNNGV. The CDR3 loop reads CASRRLAGGQETQYF. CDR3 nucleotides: TGTGCCAGCAGGCGACTAGCGGGGGGCCAAGAGACCCAGTACTTC.

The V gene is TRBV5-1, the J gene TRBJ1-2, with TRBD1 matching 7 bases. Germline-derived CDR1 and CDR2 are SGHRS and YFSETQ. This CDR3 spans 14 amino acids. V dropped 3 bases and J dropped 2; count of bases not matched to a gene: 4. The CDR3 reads CASSSKDRNYGYTF. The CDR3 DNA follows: TGCGCCAGCAGCTCTAAGGACAGGAACTATGGCTACACCTTC. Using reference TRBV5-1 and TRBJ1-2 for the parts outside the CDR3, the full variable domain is KAGVTQTPRYLIKTRGQQVTLSCSPISGHRSVSWYQQTPGQGLQFLFEYFSETQRNKGNFPGRFSGRQFSNSRSEMNVSTLELGDSALYLCASSSKDRNYGYTFGSGTRLTVV.

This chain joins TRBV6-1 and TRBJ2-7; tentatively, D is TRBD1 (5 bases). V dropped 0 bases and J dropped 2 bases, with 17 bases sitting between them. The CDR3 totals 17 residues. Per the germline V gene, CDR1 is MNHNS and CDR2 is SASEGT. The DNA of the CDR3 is TGTGCCAGCAGTGAAGCGGTTTTGAGTGGGGCTACCTACGAGCAGTACTTC. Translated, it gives CASSEAVLSGATYEQYF.

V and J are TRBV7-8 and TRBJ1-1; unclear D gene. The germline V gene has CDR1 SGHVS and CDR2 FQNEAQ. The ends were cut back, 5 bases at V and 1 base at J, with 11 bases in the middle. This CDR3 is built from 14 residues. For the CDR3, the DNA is TGTGCCAGCAGCCCCCTTGGAGGGAACACTGAAGCTTTCTTT. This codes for CASSPLGGNTEAFF.

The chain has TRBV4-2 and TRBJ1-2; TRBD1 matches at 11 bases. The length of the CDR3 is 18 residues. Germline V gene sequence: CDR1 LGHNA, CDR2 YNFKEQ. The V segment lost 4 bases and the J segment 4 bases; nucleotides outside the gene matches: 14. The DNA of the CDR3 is TGTGCCAGCAGCCTAACACACGGGACAGGGGGTGAAGGCTATGGCTACACCTTC. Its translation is CASSLTHGTGGEGYGYTF.

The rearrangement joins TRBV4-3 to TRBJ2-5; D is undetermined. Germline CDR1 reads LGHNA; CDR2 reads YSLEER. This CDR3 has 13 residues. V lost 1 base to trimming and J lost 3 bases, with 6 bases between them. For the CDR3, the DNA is TGCGCCAGCAGCCAAGCTCCAGAAGAGACCCAGTACTTC. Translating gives CASSQAPEETQYF.

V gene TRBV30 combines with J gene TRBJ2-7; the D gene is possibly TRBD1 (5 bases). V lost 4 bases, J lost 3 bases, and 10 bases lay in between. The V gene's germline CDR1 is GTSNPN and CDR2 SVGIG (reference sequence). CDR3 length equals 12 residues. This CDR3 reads CAWISQGYEQYF. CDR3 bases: TGTGCCTGGATATCTCAGGGCTACGAGCAGTACTTC.

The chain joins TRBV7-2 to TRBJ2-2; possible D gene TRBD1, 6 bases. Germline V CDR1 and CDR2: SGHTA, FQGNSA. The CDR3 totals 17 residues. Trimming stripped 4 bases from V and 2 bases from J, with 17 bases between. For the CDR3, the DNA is TGTGCCAGCAGCTCCCCCAAGTCAGGGGCCAACACCGGGGAGCTGTTTTTT. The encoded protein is CASSSPKSGANTGELFF.